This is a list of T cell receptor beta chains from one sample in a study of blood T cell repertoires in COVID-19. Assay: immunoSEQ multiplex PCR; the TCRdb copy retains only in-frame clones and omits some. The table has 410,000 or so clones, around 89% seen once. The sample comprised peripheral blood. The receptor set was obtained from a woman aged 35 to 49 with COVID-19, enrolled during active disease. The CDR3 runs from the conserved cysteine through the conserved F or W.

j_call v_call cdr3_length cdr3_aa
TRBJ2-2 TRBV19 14 CASRSGGGTGELFF
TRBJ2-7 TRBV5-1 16 CASSRGTSGQTYEQYF
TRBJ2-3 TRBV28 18 CASRLWGQLAGRPDTQYF
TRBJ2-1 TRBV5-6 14 CASTGTSGYNEQFF
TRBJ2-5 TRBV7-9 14 CASSLGTGEETQYF
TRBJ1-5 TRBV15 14 CATSPGQGSQPQHF
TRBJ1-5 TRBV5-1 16 CASSLGAGGTNQPQHF
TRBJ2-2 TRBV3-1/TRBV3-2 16 CASSQVREANTGELFF
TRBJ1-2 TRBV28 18 CASSRPPGKVQRPSGYTF
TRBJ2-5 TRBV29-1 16 CSQTPGTSGGEETQYF
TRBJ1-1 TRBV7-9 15 CASSSTGRVNTEAFF
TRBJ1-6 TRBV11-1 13 CASSLLSNSPLHF
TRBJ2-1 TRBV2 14 CASSADSSYNEQFF
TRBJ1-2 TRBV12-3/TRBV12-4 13 CASRPRQGVGYTF
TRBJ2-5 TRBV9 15 CASSVVGTREETQYF
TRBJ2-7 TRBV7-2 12 CASSLVLAEQYF
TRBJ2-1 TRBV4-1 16 CASSSRLAGGIAEQFF
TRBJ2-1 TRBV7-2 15 CASSLRGSSYNEQFF
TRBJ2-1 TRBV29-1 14 CSVDLTSGNNEQFF
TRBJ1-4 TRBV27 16 CASRTGKGSTNEKLFF
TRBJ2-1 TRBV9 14 CASSAHPGTGRGFF
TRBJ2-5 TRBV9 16 CASSPQTGTGRETQYF
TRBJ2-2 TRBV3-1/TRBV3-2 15 CASSQFSGGPGELFF
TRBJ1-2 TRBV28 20 CASSQPRAGGSTLLDYGYTF
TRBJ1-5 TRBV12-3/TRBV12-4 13 CASSQGVNQPQHF
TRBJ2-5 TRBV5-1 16 CASSPEPRQGQETQYF
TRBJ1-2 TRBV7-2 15 CASSLSGGGLYGYTF
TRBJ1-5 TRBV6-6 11 CASSSWDIQHF
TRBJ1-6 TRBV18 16 CASSPLRDMSMSPLHF
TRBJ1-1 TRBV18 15 CASSGDISSGTEAFF
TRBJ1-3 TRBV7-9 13 CASSPGDGNTIYF
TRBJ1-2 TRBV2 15 CASSEALKGQGYYTF
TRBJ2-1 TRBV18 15 CASSPRGVRANEQFF
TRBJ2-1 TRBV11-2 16 CASSLGSDRGHNEQFF
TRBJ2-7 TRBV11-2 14 CASSLGTFSYEQYF
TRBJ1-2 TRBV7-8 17 CASSLTFRGTSNYGYTF
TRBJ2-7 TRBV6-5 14 CASSYTMTGDEQYF
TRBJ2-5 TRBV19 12 CASGVGEETQYF
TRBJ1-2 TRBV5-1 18 CASSPGGGPGSGNYGYTF
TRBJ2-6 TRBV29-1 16 CSVRLAGGGGANVLTF
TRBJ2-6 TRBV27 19 CASRSRAGTGGSGANVLTF
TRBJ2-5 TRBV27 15 CASSSSTAFGETQYF
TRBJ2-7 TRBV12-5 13 CAIPGQDSYEQYF
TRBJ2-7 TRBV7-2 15 CASSLSAGKFHEQYF
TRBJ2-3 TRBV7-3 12 CASSPTGQAQYF
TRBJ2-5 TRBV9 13 CASSVGDGETQYF
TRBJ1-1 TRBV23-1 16 CANNWLIRGGNTEAFF
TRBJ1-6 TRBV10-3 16 CAISESRTGGLMSLHF
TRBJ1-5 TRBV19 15 CASSISSLRNQPQHF
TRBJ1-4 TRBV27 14 CASKVWGLNEKLFF
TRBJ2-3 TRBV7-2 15 CASRGRLAGADTQYF
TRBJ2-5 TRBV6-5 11 CASSYLQAQYF
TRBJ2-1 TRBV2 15 CASRIPSGSVGEQFF
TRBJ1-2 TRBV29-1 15 CSVVSPSAQGYGYTF
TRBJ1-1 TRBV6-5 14 CASRGTDLNTEAFF
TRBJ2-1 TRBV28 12 CASSLDNDEQFF
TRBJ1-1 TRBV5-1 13 CASSPQYYTEAFF